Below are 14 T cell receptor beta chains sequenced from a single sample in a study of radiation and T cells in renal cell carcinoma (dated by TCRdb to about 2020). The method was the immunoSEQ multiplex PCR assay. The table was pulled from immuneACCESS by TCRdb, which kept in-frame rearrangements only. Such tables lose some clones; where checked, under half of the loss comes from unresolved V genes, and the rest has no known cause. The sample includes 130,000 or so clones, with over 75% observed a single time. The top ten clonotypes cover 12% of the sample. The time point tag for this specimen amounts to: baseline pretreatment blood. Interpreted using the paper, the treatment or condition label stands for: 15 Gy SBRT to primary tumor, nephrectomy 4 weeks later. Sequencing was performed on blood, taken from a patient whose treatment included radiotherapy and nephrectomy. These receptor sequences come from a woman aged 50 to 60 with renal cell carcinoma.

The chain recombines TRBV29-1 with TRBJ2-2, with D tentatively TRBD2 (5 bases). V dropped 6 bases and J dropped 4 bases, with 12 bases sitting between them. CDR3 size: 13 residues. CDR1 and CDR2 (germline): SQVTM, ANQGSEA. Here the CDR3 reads CSVGVEVTGELFF. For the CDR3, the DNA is TGCAGCGTCGGGGTGGAGGTCACCGGGGAGCTGTTTTTT.

The CDR3 loop reads CASGPFSSYEQYF. CDR3 nucleotides: TGTGCCAGCGGACCATTTAGCTCCTACGAGCAGTACTTC. The chain is built from TRBV25-1 and TRBJ2-7; D gene ambiguous. V was cut by 8 bases and J by 0 bases, with 11 bases left in between. The length of the CDR3 is 13 residues. Germline lookup yields CDR1 MGHDK and CDR2 SYGVNS.

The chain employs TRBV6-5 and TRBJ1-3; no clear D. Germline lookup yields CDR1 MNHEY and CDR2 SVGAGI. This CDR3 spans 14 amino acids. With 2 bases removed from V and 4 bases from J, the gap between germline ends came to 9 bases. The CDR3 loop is CASSYGQTGNTIYF. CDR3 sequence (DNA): TGTGCCAGCAGTTACGGGCAGACAGGAAACACCATATATTTT.

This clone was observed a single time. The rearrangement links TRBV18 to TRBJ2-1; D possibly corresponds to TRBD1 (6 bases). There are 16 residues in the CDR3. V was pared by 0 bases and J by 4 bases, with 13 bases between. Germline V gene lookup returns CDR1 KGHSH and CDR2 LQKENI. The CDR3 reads CASSPPGFQGYNEQFF. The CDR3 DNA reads TGTGCCAGCTCACCACCGGGGTTTCAGGGGTACAATGAGCAGTTCTTC.

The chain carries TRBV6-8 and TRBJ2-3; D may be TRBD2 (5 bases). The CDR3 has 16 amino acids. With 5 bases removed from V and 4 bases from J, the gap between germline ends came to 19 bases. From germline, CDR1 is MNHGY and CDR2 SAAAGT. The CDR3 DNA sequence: TGTGCCAGCAGTCTAACTGGGAGTTTCAAATCAGATACGCAGTATTTT. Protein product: CASSLTGSFKSDTQYF.

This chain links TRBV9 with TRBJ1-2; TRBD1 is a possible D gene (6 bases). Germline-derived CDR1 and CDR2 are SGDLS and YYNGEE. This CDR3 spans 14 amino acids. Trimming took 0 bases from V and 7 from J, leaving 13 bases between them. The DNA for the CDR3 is TGTGCCAGCAGCGTAGTGGAACAGGGACTTGGCTACACCTTC. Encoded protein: CASSVVEQGLGYTF.

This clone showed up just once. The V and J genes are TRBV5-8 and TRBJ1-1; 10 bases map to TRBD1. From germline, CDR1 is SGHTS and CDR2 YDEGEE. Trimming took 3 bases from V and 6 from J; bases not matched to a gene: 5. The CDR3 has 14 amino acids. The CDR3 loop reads CASSWGTGEAEAFF. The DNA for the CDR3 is TGTGCCAGCAGCTGGGGGACAGGGGAAGCTGAAGCTTTCTTT.

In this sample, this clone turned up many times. CDR3 loop: CASSQGRAGLGEQYF. Written as DNA, the CDR3 is TGTGCCAGCAGCCAAGGTCGGGCGGGGTTGGGCGAGCAGTACTTC. This sequence joins TRBV14 and TRBJ2-7; weak D call: TRBD2 (6 bases). Germline V gene sequence: CDR1 SGHDN, CDR2 FVKESK. The CDR3 runs to 15 residues. V was trimmed by 1 base and J by 6 bases, leaving 16 bases between them.

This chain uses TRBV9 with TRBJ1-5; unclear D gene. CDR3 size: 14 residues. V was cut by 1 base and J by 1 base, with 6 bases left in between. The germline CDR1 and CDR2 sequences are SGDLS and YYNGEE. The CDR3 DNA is TGTGCCAGCAGCGTAACTGGGAGCAATCAGCCCCAGCATTTT. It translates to CASSVTGSNQPQHF.

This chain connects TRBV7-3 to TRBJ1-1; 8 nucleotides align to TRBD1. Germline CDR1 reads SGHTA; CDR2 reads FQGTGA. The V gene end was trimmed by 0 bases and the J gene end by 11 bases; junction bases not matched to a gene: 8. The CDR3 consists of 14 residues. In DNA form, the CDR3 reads TGTGCCAGCAGCTTAACGGGGACAGGAGAAGTGGCTTTCTTT. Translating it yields CASSLTGTGEVAFF.

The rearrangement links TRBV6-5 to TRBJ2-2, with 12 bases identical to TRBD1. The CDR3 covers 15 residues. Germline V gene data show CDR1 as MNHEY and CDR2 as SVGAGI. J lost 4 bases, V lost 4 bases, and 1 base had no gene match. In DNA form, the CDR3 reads TGTGCCAGCAGTTGGGGACAGGGGGCCACCGGGGAGCTGTTTTTT. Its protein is CASSWGQGATGELFF.

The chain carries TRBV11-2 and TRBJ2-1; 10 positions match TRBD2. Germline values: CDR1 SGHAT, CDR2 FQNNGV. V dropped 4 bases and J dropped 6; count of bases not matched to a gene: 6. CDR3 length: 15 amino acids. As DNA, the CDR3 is TGTGCCAGCAGCTCAAGCGGGGGGGTTTTCAATGAGCAGTTCTTC. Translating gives CASSSSGGVFNEQFF.

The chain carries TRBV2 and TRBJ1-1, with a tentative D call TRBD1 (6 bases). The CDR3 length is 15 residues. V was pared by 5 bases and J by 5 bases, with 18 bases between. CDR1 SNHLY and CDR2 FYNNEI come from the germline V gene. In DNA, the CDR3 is TGTGCCAGCAGTTCTCGGGGGGCAGGGGATACTGAAGCTTTCTTT. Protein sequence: CASSSRGAGDTEAFF.

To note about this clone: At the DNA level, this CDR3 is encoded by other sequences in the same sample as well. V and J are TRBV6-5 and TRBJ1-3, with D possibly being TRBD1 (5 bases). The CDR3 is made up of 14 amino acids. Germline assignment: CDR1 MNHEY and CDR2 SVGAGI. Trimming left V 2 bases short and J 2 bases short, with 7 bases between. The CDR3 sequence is CASSYRGPGNTIYF. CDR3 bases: TGTGCCAGCAGTTACCGGGGACCTGGAAACACCATATATTTT.